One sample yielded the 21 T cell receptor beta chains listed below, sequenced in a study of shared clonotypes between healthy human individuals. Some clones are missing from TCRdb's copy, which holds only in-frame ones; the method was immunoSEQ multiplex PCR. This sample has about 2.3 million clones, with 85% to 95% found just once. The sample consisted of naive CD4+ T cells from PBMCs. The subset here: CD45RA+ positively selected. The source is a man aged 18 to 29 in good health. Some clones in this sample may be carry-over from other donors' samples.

This CDR3 reads CASSWWGYEQYF. The CDR3 region has the DNA TGCGCCAGCAGCTGGTGGGGCTACGAGCAGTACTTC. This chain uses TRBV5-1 with TRBJ2-7; D is unresolved. Germline V gives CDR1 SGHRS, CDR2 YFSETQ. The CDR3 is 12 amino acids. The V and J ends lost 3 bases and 3 bases respectively, with 7 bases between them.

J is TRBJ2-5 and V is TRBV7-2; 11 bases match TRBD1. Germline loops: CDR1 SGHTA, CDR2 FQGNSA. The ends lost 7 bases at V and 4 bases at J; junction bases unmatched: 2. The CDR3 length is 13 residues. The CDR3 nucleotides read TGTGCCAGCACCGGACAGGGGGCAGAGACCCAGTACTTC. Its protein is CASTGQGAETQYF.

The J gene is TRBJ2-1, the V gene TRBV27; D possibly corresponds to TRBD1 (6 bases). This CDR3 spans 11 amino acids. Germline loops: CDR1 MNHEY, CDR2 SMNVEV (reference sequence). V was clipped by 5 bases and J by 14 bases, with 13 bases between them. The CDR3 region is CASSHQGNEFF. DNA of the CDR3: TGTGCCAGCAGTCACCAGGGGAATGAGTTCTTC.

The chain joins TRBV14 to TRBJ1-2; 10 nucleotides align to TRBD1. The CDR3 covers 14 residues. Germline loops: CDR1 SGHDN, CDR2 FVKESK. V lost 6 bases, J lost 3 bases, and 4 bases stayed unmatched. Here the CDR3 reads CASSRDRGDYGYTF. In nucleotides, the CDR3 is TGTGCCAGCAGTCGGGACAGGGGAGACTATGGCTACACCTTC.

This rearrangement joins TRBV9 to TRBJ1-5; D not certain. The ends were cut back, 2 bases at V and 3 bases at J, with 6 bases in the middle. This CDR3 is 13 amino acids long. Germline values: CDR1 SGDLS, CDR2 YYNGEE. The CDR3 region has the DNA TGTGCCAGCAGCGTTACCACCAATCAGCCCCAGCATTTT. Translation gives CASSVTTNQPQHF.

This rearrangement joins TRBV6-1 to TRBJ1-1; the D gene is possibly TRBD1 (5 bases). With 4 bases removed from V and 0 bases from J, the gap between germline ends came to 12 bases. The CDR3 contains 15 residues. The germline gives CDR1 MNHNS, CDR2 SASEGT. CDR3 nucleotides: TGTGCCAGCAGTGGAAAATTCAGGGTGAACACTGAAGCTTTCTTT. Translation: CASSGKFRVNTEAFF.

CDR3 sequence: CASSPPRQGTGYEQYF. DNA of the CDR3: TGTGCCAGCAGCCCACCTAGGCAGGGGACAGGTTACGAGCAGTACTTC. This chain joins TRBV7-2 and TRBJ2-7; 8 bases align to TRBD1. With V trimmed by 5 bases and J by 4 bases, 13 bases remained unmatched. The CDR3 is 16 residues long. Germline CDR1 and CDR2: SGHTA and FQGNSA.

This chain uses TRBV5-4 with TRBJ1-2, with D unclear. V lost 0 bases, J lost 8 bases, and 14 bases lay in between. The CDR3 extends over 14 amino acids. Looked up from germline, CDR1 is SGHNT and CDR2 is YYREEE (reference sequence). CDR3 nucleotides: TGTGCCAGCAGCTTGGGGGCCGCCTCCGGGGGCTACACCTTC. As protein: CASSLGAASGGYTF.

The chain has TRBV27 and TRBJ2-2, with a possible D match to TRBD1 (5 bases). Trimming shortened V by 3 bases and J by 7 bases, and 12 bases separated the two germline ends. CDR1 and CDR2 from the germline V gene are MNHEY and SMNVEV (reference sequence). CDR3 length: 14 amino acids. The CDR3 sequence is CASSLGQVGGELFF. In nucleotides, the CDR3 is TGTGCCAGCAGTTTGGGGCAGGTTGGCGGGGAGCTGTTTTTT.

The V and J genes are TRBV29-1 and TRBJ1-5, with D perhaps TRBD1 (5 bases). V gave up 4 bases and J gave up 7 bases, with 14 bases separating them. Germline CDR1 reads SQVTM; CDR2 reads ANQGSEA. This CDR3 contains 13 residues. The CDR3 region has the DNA TGCAGCGTTGGGGCAGGGCATGGACAGCCCCAGCATTTT. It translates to CSVGAGHGQPQHF. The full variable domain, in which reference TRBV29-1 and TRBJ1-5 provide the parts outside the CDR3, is SAVISQKPSRDICQRGTSLTIQCQVDSQVTMMFWYRQQPGQSLTLIATANQGSEATYESGFVIDKFPISRPNLTFSTLTVSNMSPEDSSIYLCSVGAGHGQPQHFGDGTRLSIL.

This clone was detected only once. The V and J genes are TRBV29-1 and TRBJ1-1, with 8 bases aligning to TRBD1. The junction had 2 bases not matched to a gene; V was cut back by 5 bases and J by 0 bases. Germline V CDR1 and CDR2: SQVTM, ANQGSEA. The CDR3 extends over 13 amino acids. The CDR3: CSVTQGVNTEAFF. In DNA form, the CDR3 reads TGCAGCGTTACACAGGGGGTGAACACTGAAGCTTTCTTT.

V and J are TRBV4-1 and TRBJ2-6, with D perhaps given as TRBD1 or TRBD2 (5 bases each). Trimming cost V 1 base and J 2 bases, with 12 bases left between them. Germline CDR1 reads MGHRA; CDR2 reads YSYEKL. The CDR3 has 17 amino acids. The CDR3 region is CASSQVLRGAGANVLTF. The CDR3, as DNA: TGCGCCAGCAGCCAAGTACTGAGGGGTGCTGGGGCCAACGTCCTGACTTTC.

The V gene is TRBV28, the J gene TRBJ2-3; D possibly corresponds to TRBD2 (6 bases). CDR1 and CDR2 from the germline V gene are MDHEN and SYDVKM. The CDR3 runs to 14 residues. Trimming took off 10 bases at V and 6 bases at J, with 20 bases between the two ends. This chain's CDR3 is CATTKERAVDTQYF. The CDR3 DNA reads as TGTGCCACCACCAAAGAGCGGGCCGTGGATACGCAGTATTTT.

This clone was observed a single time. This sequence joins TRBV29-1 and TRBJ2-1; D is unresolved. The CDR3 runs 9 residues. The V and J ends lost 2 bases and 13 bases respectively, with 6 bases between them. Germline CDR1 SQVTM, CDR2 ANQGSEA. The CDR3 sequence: CSVEHFQFF. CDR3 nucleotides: TGCAGCGTTGAACACTTCCAGTTCTTC.

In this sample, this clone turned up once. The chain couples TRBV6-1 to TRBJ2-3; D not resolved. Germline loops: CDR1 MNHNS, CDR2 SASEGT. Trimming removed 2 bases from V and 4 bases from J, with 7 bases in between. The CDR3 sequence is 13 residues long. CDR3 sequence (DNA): TGTGCCAGCAGTGAACCCGGCGCAGATACGCAGTATTTT. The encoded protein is CASSEPGADTQYF.

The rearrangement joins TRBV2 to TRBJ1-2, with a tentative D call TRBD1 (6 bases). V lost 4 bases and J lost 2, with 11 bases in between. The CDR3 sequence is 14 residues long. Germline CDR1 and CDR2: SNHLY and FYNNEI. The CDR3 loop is CASSVGAPNYGYTF. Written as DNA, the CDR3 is TGTGCCAGCAGTGTGGGGGCGCCGAACTATGGCTACACCTTC.

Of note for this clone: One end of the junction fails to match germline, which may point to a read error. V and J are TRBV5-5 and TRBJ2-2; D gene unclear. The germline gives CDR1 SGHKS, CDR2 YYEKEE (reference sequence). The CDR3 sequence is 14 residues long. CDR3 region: CASSLMHGTGELFF. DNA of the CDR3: TGTGCCAGCAGCTTGATGCACGGCACCGGAGAGCTGTTTTTT. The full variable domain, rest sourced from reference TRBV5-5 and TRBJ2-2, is DAGVTQSPTHLIKTRGQQVTLRCSPISGHKSVSWYQQVLGQGPQFIFQYYEKEERGRGNFPDRFSARQFPNYSSELNVNALLLGDSALYLCASSLMHGTGELFFGEGSRLTVL.

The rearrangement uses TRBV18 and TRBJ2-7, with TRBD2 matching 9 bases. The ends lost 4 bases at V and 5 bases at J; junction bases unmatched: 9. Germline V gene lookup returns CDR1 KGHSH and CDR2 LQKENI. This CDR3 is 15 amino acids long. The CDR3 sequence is CASSLFAAGGDEQYF. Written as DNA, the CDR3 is TGTGCCAGCTCACTGTTTGCGGCGGGAGGGGACGAGCAGTACTTC. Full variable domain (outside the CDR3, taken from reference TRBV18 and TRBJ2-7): NAGVMQNPRHLVRRRGQEARLRCSPMKGHSHVYWYRQLPEEGLKFMVYLQKENIIDESGMPKERFSAEFPKEGPSILRIQQVVRGDSAAYFCASSLFAAGGDEQYFGPGTRLTVT.

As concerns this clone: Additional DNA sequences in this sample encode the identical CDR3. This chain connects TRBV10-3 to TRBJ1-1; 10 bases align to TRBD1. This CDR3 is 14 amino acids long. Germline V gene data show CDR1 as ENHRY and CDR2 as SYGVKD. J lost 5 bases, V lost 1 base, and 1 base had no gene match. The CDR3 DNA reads TGTGCCATCAGTGAGTGGACAGGGGGGACTGAAGCTTTCTTT. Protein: CAISEWTGGTEAFF.

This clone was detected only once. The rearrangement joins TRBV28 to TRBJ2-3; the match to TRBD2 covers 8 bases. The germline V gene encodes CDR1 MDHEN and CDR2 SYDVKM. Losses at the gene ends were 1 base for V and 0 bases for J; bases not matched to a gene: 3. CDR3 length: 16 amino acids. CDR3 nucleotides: TGTGCCAGCAGTTTATTACTAGCGGCTAGCACAGATACGCAGTATTTT. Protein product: CASSLLLAASTDTQYF.

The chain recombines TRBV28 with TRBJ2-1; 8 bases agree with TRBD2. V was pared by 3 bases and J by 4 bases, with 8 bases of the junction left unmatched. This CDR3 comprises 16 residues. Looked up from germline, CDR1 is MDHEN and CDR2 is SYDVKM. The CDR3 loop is CASSLRGSGGYNEQFF. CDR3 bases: TGTGCCAGCAGTTTGAGAGGGTCGGGAGGGTACAATGAGCAGTTCTTC.